The clone carrying this T cell receptor beta chain was detected many times. Its antigen is not identified. Time point: sample taken at primary tumor resection. The data belong to a study of spatial heterogeneity in lung cancer. TCRdb used MiXCR to reprocess the 5' RACE reads, holding one entry per CDR3 protein. The repertoire has about 23,000 distinct CDR3 sequences, 4% to 5.5% of them found once; the top ten carry roughly 9.9%. Looked up from germline, CDR1 is SNHLY and CDR2 is FYNNEI. The CDR3 is made up of 13 amino acids. J lost 7 bases, V lost 7 bases, and 7 bases had no gene match. The study, taken as a whole, reports: Expanded alpha and beta TCR counts within tumors tracked tumor mutation counts.

This chain uses TRBV2 with TRBJ2-1, with TRBD1 identical over 7 bases. The receptor was isolated from a male donor with early-stage non-small cell lung cancer. Sequenced material: lung tumor tissue, taken at surgery. The CDR3 here is CASNLGQVNEQFF. DNA for the CDR3: TGTGCCAGCAACCTCGGACAGGTTAATGAGCAGTTCTTC.